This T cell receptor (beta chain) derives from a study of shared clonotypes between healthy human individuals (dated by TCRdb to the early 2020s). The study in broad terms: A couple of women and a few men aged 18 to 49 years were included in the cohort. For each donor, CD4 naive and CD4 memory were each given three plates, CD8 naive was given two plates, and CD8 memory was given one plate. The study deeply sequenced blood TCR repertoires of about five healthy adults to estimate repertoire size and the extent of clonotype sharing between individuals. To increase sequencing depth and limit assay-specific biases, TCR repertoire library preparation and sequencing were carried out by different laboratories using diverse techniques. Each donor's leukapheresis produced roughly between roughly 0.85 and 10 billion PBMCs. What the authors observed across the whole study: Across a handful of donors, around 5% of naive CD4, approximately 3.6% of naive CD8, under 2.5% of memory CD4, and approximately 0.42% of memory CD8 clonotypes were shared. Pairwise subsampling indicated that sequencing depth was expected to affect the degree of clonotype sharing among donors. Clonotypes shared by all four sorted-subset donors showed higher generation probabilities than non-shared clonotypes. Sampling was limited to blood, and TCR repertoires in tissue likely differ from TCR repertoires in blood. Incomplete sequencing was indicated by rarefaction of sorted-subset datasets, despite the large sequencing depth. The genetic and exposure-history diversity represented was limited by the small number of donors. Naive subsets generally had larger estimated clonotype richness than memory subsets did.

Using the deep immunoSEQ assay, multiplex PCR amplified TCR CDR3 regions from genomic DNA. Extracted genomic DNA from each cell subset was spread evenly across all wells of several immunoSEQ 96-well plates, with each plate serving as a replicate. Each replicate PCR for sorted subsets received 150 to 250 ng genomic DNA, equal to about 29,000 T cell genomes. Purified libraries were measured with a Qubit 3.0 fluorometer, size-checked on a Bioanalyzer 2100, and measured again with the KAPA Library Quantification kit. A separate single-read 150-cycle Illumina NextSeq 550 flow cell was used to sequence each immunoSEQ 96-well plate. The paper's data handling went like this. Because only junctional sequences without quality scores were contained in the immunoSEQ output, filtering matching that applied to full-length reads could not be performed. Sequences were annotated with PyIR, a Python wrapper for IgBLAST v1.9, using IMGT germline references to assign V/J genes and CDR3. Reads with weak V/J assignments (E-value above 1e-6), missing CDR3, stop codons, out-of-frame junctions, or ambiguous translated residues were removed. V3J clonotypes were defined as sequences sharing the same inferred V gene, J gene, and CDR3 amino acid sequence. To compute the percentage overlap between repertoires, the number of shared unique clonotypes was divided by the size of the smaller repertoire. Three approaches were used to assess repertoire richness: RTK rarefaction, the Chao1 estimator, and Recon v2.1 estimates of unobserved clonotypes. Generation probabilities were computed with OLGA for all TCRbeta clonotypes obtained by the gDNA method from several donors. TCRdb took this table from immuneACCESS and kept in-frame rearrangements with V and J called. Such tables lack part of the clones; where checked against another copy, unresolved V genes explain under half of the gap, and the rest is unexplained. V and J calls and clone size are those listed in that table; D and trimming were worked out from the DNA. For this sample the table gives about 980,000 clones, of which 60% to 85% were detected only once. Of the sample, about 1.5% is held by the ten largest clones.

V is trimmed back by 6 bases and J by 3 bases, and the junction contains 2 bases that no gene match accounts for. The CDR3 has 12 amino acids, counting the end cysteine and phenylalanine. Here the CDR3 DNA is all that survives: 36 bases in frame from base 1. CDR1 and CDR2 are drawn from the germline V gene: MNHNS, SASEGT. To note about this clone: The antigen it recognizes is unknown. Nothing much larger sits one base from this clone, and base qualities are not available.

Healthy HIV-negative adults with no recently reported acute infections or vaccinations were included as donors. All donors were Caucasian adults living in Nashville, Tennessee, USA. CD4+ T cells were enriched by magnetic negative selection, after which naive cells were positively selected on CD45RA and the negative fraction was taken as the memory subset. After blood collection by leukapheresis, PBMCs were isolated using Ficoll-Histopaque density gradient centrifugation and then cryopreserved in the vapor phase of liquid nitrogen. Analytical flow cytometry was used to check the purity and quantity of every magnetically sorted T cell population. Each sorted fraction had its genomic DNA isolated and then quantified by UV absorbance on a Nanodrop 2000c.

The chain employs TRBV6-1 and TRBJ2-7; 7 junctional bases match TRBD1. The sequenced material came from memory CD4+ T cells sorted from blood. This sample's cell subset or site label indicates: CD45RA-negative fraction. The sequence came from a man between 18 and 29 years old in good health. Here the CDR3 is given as CASSRDSYEQYF. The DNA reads TGTGCCAGCAGCAGGGACAGCTACGAGCAGTACTTC.